This TCR beta chain stems from a study of molecular identifiers for immune sequencing clone quantification. Study summary: Five portions were made in replicates from RNA of roughly 20,000 or 100,000 naive CD8 cells, and four underwent sequencing. Study-wide results and caveats: Sharing of a barcode by identical TCR molecules could cause highly expanded clone sizes to be underestimated.

This clonotype occurred many times. Its specificity is unknown. From germline, CDR1 is SGHDN and CDR2 FVKESK. This CDR3 region has 16 residues. Deletions cut 4 bases from V and 4 bases from J, with 16 bases between. One entry per CDR3 protein results from TCRdb running MiXCR on the PCR reads. The sample has some 580,000 distinct CDR3 sequences, 25% seen once. Libraries used roughly 18,000 to 1,100,000 sorted naive CD8 T cells and 10%, 30% or 50% RNA input. The authors gated naive CD8 T cells as CD8+CD4-CCR7+CD45RA+ for sorting. This receptor was identified in a human donor in good health. Some libraries in this study had Jurkat cell RNA spiked in. The chain employs TRBV14 and TRBJ2-2; D is ambiguous. The sequencing input was naive CD8+ T cells from blood, with Jurkat cell RNA spiked in. As to subset: FACS-sorted CD8+CD4-CCR7+CD45RA+ naive T cells. This CDR3 reads CASSRAGLSSTGELFF. The CDR3 DNA is TGTGCCAGCAGCCGGGCCGGTCTCTCGAGCACCGGGGAGCTGTTTTTT.